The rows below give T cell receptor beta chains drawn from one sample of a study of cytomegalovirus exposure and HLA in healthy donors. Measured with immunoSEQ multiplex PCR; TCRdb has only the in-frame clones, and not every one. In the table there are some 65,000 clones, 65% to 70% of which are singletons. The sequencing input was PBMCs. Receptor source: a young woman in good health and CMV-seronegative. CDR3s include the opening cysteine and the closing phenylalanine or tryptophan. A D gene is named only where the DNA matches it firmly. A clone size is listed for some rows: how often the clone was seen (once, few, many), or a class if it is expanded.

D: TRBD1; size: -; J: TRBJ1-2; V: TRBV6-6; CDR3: CASRHLQGANGYTF; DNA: TGTGCCAGCAGACACCTACAGGGGGCTAATGGCTACACCTTC
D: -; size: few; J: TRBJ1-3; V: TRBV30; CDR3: CAWFLGNTIYF; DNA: TGTGCCTGGTTCCTAGGAAACACCATATATTTT
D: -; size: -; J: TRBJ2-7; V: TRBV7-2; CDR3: CASTSGGPAPEQYF; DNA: TGTGCCAGCACCTCGGGGGGCCCGGCCCCCGAGCAGTACTTC
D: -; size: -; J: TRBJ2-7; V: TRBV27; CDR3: CASSLGSGYYEQYF; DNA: TGTGCCAGCAGTTTGGGTAGCGGATACTACGAGCAGTACTTC
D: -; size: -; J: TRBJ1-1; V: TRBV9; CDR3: CASSVVSGLGEAFF; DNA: TGTGCCAGCAGCGTAGTGTCAGGGTTGGGTGAAGCTTTCTTT
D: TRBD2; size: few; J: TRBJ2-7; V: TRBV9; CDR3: CASSATLTSGAHEQYF; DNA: TGTGCCAGCAGCGCTACGTTGACTAGCGGGGCCCACGAGCAGTACTTC
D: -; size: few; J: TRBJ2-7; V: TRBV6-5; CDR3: CASSTGRGEQYF; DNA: TGTGCCAGCAGTACCGGACGGGGCGAGCAGTACTTC
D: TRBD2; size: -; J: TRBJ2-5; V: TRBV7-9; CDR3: CASSLGKTSGNQETQYF; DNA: TGTGCCAGCAGCTTAGGGAAGACTAGCGGGAACCAAGAGACCCAGTACTTC
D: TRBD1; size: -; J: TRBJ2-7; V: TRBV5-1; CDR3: CASSLDRGYYEQYF; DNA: TGCGCCAGCAGCTTGGACAGGGGATACTACGAGCAGTACTTC
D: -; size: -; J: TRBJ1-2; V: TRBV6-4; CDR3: CASSDPENGYTF; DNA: TGTGCCAGCAGTGACCCGGAGAACGGCTACACCTTC
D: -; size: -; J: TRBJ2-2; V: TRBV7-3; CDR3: CASKLSITNGELFF; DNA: TGTGCCAGCAAACTCTCTATTACGAACGGGGAGCTGTTTTTT
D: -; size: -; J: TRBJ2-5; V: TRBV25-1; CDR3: CASSEYDGGHDQETQYF; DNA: TGTGCCAGCAGTGAATATGACGGGGGGCACGATCAAGAGACCCAGTACTTC
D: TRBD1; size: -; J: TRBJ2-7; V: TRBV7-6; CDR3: CASSLGEPGGHEQYF; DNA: TGTGCCAGCAGCTTAGGAGAGCCAGGGGGCCACGAGCAGTACTTC
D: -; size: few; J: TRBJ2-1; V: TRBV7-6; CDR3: CASSLWGRSSYNEQFF; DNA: TGTGCCAGCAGCTTATGGGGCCGCAGCTCCTACAATGAGCAGTTCTTC
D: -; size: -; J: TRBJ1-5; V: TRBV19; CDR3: CASRRRGGSGDQPQHF; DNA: TGTGCCAGTAGGAGGCGGGGGGGTTCTGGGGATCAGCCCCAGCATTTT
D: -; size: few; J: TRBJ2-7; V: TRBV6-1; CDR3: CASRISYEQYF; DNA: TGTGCCAGCAGAATATCTTACGAGCAGTACTTC
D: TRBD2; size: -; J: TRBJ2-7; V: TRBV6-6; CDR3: CASSFRSGGVGEQYF; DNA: TGTGCCAGCAGTTTCCGGAGCGGGGGAGTTGGGGAGCAGTACTTC
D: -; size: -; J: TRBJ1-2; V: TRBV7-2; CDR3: CASSPQAINYGYTF; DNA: TGTGCCAGCAGCCCCCAGGCGATAAACTATGGCTACACCTTC
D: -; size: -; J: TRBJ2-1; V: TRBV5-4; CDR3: CASSPGQNEYNEQFF; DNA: TGTGCCAGCAGTCCAGGACAGAACGAATACAATGAGCAGTTCTTC
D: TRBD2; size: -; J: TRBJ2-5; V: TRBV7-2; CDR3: CASSSRAGGPGETQYF; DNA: TGTGCCAGCAGCTCCCGAGCGGGGGGGCCCGGGGAGACCCAGTACTTC
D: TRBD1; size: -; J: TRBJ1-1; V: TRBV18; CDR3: CASSPGTGAMNTEAFF; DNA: TGTGCCAGCTCCCCCGGTACAGGGGCCATGAACACTGAAGCTTTCTTT
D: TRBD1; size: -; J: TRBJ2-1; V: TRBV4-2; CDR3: CASSLGQANNEQFF; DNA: TGTGCCAGCAGCCTCGGACAGGCCAACAATGAGCAGTTCTTC
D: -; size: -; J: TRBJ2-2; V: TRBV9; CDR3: CASSKIWRGSTGELFF; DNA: TGTGCCAGCAGCAAGATATGGCGGGGCAGCACCGGGGAGCTGTTTTTT
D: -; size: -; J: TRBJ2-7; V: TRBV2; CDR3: CASRGGRYEQYF; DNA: TGTGCCAGCAGAGGGGGTCGCTACGAGCAGTACTTC
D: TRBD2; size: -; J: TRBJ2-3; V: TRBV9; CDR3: CASSVALLAGGDVSTDTQYF; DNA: TGTGCCAGCAGCGTAGCTTTACTAGCGGGGGGGGACGTTAGCACAGATACGCAGTATTTT
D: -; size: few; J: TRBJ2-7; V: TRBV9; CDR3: CASSGLRPYEQYF; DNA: TGTGCCAGCAGCGGACTTCGACCCTACGAGCAGTACTTC
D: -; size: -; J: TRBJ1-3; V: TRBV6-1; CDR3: CASRHRPGSGNTIYF; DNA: TGTGCCAGCAGGCACCGACCAGGGTCAGGAAACACCATATATTTT
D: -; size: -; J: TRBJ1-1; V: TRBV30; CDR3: CAWIDLPGVGEAFF; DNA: TGTGCCTGGATAGATCTACCGGGGGTGGGGGAAGCTTTCTTT
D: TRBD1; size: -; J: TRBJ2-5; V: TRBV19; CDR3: CASSLTGTVSETQYF; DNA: TGTGCCAGTAGTTTAACCGGGACAGTATCGGAGACCCAGTACTTC